These 5 T cell receptor beta chains came from one sample sequenced in a study of T-cell reconstitution after alpha-beta-depleted transplantation in children. Unique molecular identifiers were incorporated into the prepared TCRbeta library. TCRdb used MiXCR to reprocess the PCR reads, holding one entry per CDR3 protein. The data contain about 270,000 distinct CDR3 sequences, almost 10% of them seen just once; the ten biggest clones take up about 9.4%. Specimen: PBMCs from the stem cell graft donor, collected from the stem cell graft. These receptor sequences come from a human donor who donated a stem cell graft to a child with SCID.

This clonotype was observed a handful of times. This sequence joins TRBV7-2 and TRBJ2-3; 9 nucleotides match TRBD2. Unmatched junction bases numbered 11, after V lost 7 bases and J lost 6 bases. Germline lookup yields CDR1 SGHTA and CDR2 FQGNSA. The CDR3 runs 15 residues. CDR3 loop: CASTEIAGAQDTQYF. The CDR3 DNA reads as TGTGCCAGCACCGAAATAGCGGGGGCGCAGGATACGCAGTATTTT.

Ten or more counts support this clonotype. The rearrangement uses TRBV20-1 and TRBJ2-5; possibly TRBD2 for D (6 bases). Trimming pared 0 bases from V and 5 bases from J, leaving 16 bases between. Germline lookup yields CDR1 DFQATT and CDR2 SNEGSKA (reference sequence). This CDR3 is 15 amino acids long. CDR3 residues: CSARDFREAAETQYF. The CDR3 coding sequence is TGCAGTGCTAGAGATTTCAGGGAGGCTGCGGAGACCCAGTACTTC.

In DNA form, the CDR3 reads TGCAGTGCTACCAGAAAGCGGGGGGGCCGGGCAGATACGCAGTATTTT. As protein: CSATRKRGGRADTQYF. This chain joins TRBV20-1 and TRBJ2-3; 10 positions agree with TRBD2. Germline lookup yields CDR1 DFQATT and CDR2 SNEGSKA (reference sequence). The J segment lost 4 bases and the V segment lost 4 bases, leaving 11 bases of the junction unmatched. The CDR3 has 16 amino acids.

This clonotype has at least ten counts. The chain joins TRBV4-2 to TRBJ2-7; D may be TRBD2 (6 bases). V lost 0 bases to trimming and J lost 3 bases, with 9 bases between them. Germline V lookup: CDR1 LGHNA, CDR2 YNFKEQ. This CDR3 contains 14 residues. The CDR3 DNA reads TGTGCCAGCAGCCAAGATTCCGGGGGCTACGAGCAGTACTTC. Encoded protein: CASSQDSGGYEQYF.

This clonotype was found many times. The chain joins TRBV5-5 to TRBJ2-7; a weak D match, TRBD1 (6 bases). Germline V gene lookup returns CDR1 SGHKS and CDR2 YYEKEE (reference sequence). The CDR3 consists of 14 residues. V lost 3 bases and J 3 bases, leaving 13 bases between the germline ends. For the CDR3, the DNA is TGTGCCAGCAGCTCTTGGACAGATAACTACGAGCAGTACTTC. Residues: CASSSWTDNYEQYF. The full variable domain, in which reference TRBV5-5 and TRBJ2-7 provide the parts outside the CDR3, is DAGVTQSPTHLIKTRGQQVTLRCSPISGHKSVSWYQQVLGQGPQFIFQYYEKEERGRGNFPDRFSARQFPNYSSELNVNALLLGDSALYLCASSSWTDNYEQYFGPGTRLTVT.